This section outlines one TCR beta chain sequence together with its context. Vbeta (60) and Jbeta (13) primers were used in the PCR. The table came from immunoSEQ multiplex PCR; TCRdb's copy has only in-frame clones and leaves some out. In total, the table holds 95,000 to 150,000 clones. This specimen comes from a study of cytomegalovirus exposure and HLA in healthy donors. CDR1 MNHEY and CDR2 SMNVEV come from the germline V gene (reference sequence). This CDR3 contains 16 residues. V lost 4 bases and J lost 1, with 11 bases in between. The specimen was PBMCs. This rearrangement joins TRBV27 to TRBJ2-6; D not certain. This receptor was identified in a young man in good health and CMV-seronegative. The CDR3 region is CASSSYGQSGANVLTF. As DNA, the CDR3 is TGTGCCAGCAGTTCATATGGTCAGTCTGGGGCCAACGTCCTGACTTTC.